This is a list of T cell receptor beta chains from one sample in a study of T cells in Graves' hyperthyroidism and ophthalmopathy. One entry per CDR3 protein, called by TCRdb with MiXCR from the multiplex PCR reads. Of some 530,000 distinct CDR3 sequences listed, around a fifth are singletons. Sequenced material: blood. These receptors were collected from a woman aged 70-85 years with Graves' ophthalmopathy. CDR3s include the opening cysteine and the closing phenylalanine or tryptophan. A D gene is named only where the DNA matches it firmly. Rows give clone size only sometimes, using once, few, many, or a class for an expanded clone.

clone_size,v_call,j_call,d_call,cdr3_length,cdr3_aa,cdr3_nt
NA,TRBV7-2,TRBJ2-1,TRBD2,18,CASSSAARGLAGGGEQFF,TGTGCCAGCAGCTCAGCCGCGCGCGGACTAGCGGGAGGGGGTGAGCAGTTCTTC
NA,TRBV30,TRBJ2-5,NA,15,CAWSVQGQDQETQYF,TGTGCCTGGAGTGTACAAGGGCAGGACCAAGAGACCCAGTACTTC
NA,TRBV18,TRBJ1-2,NA,15,CASSPRDVSGYGYTF,TGTGCCAGCTCACCAAGGGACGTCAGTGGGTATGGCTACACCTTC
many,TRBV5-1,TRBJ1-2,NA,13,CASSPRQDYGYTF,TGCGCCAGCAGCCCGCGACAAGACTATGGCTACACCTTC
NA,TRBV20-1,TRBJ2-3,NA,13,CSARDPSLDTQYF,TGCAGTGCTAGAGATCCTAGCTTAGATACGCAGTATTTT
many,TRBV12-3/TRBV12-4,TRBJ1-5,NA,14,CASSFRQTNQPQHF,TGTGCCAGCAGTTTCCGACAGACGAATCAGCCCCAGCATTTT
NA,TRBV30,TRBJ1-2,NA,14,CAWSVGGLPYGYTF,TGTGCCTGGAGTGTGGGGGGGCTACCCTATGGCTACACCTTC
few,TRBV29-1,TRBJ1-5,TRBD1,13,CSVRDRVDQPQHF,TGCAGCGTTCGCGACAGGGTCGATCAGCCCCAGCATTTT
few,TRBV6-1,TRBJ2-3,NA,16,CASSDVVRVGPDTQYF,TGTGCCAGCAGTGACGTGGTCAGGGTGGGCCCAGATACGCAGTATTTT
many,TRBV3-1,TRBJ2-5,NA,15,CASSLGTAGRETQYF,TGTGCCAGCAGCTTGGGGACTGCGGGACGAGAGACCCAGTACTTC
many,TRBV9,TRBJ2-5,NA,15,CASSVGSAGLGTQYF,TGTGCCAGCAGCGTAGGATCAGCCGGCCTCGGGACCCAGTACTTC
few,TRBV10-3,TRBJ2-7,NA,18,CAISEFGRGGHNPYEQYF,TGTGCCATCAGTGAGTTTGGAAGGGGGGGACACAACCCCTACGAGCAGTACTTC
few,TRBV3-1,TRBJ2-1,TRBD2,17,CASSLTSGRASGNEQFF,TGTGCCAGCAGCCTCACTAGCGGGAGGGCCTCTGGCAATGAGCAGTTCTTC